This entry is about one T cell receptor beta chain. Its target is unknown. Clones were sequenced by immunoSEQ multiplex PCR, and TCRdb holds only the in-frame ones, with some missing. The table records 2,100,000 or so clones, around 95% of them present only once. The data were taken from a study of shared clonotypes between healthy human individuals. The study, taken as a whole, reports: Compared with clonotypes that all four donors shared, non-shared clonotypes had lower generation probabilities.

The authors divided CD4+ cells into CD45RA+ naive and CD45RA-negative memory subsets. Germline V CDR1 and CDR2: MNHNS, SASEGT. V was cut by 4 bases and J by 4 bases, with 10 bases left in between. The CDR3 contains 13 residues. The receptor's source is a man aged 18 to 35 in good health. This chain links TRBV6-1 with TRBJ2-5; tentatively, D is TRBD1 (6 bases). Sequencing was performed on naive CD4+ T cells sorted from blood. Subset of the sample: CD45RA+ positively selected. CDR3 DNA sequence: TGTGCCAGCAGTGGTACCAGGGGAGAGACCCAGTACTTC. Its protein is CASSGTRGETQYF.